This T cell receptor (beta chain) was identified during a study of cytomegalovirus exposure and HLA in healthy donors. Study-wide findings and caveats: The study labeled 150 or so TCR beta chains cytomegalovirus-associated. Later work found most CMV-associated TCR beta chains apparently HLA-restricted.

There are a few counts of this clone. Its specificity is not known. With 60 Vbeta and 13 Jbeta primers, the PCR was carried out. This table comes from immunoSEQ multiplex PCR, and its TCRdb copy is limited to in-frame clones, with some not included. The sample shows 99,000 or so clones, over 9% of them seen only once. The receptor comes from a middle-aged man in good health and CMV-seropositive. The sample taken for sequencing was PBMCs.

The CDR3 DNA follows: TGCGCCAGCAGCTTGGGGACTAGCTTAGAGACCCAGTACTTC. The encoded protein is CASSLGTSLETQYF. The chain employs TRBV5-1 and TRBJ2-5; 8 positions match TRBD2. Germline CDR1 SGHRS, CDR2 YFSETQ. Trimming removed 0 bases from V and 4 bases from J; junction bases left unmatched: 2. The length of the CDR3 is 14 residues.